This T cell receptor (beta chain) is from a study of blood T cell repertoires in COVID-19. Authors' methods: Using reference gene primer amplification, nucleated cell counts were estimated. Profiling relied on immunoSEQ multiplex PCR, and the TCRdb table lists in-frame clones only, not all of them. V and J calls and clone size follow that table, whereas D and trimming were derived from the DNA. The sample holds roughly 330,000 clones, more than 75% seen once. From germline, CDR1 is SNHLY and CDR2 FYNNEI. This CDR3 is 15 amino acids long. V was pared by 8 bases and J by 2 bases, with 16 bases between. Participants came from around 25 US areas, aged about 18 to 89 years. The study counted Cohort 3 donors as recovered given two negative PCRs, clearance, or symptom resolution.

The chain carries TRBV2 and TRBJ1-5; no clear D gene. The TCR comes from a young woman who had recovered from COVID-19. Sequencing was done on a sample of PBMCs or T cells enriched from blood (not recorded which). CDR3 sequence (DNA): TGTGCCAGCGTAAAAGGCCTGGGCGGCAATCAGCCCCAGCATTTT. Residues: CASVKGLGGNQPQHF.